The 32 T cell receptor beta chains in this list originate from one sample, sequenced in a study of beta chain features in type 1 diabetes. Every isolated RNA sample was fully reverse transcribed, so sequencing captured expressed TCRB transcripts. TCRdb's copy holds only in-frame clones and misses some; the assay was immunoSEQ multiplex PCR. The sample records 500,000 to 700,000 clones, 15% to 19% being singletons. The sample comprised naive CD4+ T cells from blood. The origin of the receptors is a man aged 18 to 30 in good health.

This clone was seen only a few times. The CDR3 sequence is CSVAWGSSYNEQFF. The CDR3 DNA sequence: TGCAGCGTTGCTTGGGGGAGCTCCTACAATGAGCAGTTCTTC. This chain connects TRBV29-1 to TRBJ2-1; D tentatively fits TRBD1 or TRBD2 (5 bases each). V lost 4 bases and J 0 bases, leaving 10 bases between the germline ends. Germline CDR1 reads SQVTM; CDR2 reads ANQGSEA. The CDR3 has 14 residues.

The chain recombines TRBV7-9 with TRBJ2-7; 9 nucleotides line up with TRBD2. Germline values: CDR1 SEHNR, CDR2 FQNEAQ (reference sequence). After removal of 6 bases from V and 2 bases from J, the junction contained 5 bases not matched to a gene. This CDR3 has 14 residues. CDR3 residues: CASSRSGSTYEQYF. CDR3 nucleotides: TGTGCCAGCAGTCGTAGCGGGAGTACCTACGAGCAGTACTTC.

The rearrangement joins TRBV5-1 to TRBJ1-2; unclear D gene. There are 11 residues in the CDR3. V was pared by 1 base and J by 6 bases, with 4 bases between. CDR1 and CDR2 from the germline V gene are SGHRS and YFSETQ. The CDR3: CASSLTNGYTF. As DNA, the CDR3 is TGCGCCAGCAGCTTGACGAATGGCTACACCTTC.

This clone was counted only a few times. V gene TRBV7-3 combines with J gene TRBJ1-5; tentative D call: TRBD1 (6 bases). V was trimmed by 2 bases and J by 7 bases, leaving 12 bases between them. The CDR3 extends over 14 amino acids. Germline V gene lookup returns CDR1 SGHTA and CDR2 FQGTGA. The CDR3 sequence: CASSLVPGVQPQHF. The DNA of the CDR3 is TGTGCCAGCAGCTTAGTCCCAGGGGTACAGCCCCAGCATTTT.

This clone appeared once. The J gene is TRBJ1-1, the V gene TRBV19; 7 bases are a match to TRBD1. CDR3 size: 14 residues. The J segment lost 7 bases and the V segment lost 9 bases, leaving 14 bases of the junction unmatched. The germline CDR1 and CDR2 sequences are LNHDA and SQIVND (reference sequence). CDR3 loop: CASHATGPMGEAFF. Written as DNA, the CDR3 is TGTGCCAGCCACGCGACAGGGCCTATGGGTGAAGCTTTCTTT.

V and J are TRBV9 and TRBJ2-1, with 7 bases fitting TRBD1. The germline CDR1 and CDR2 sequences are SGDLS and YYNGEE. V lost 0 bases and J lost 0; bases outside the gene matches: 6. The CDR3 runs to 17 residues. The CDR3 coding sequence is TGTGCCAGCAGCGTAGGACGAAGGGACAGCTCCTACAATGAGCAGTTCTTC. It specifies CASSVGRRDSSYNEQFF.

The V and J genes are TRBV6-5 and TRBJ1-1, with a tentative D call TRBD1 (6 bases). Trimming left V 3 bases short and J 6 bases short, with 14 bases between. This CDR3 contains 14 residues. Germline V gene sequence: CDR1 MNHEY, CDR2 SVGAGI. CDR3 amino acids: CASSYTTGRAEAFF. DNA of the CDR3: TGTGCCAGCAGTTATACGACAGGTCGGGCTGAAGCTTTCTTT.

This clone turned up a few times. The V gene is TRBV14, the J gene TRBJ2-1; 9 bases align to TRBD1. The CDR3 consists of 16 residues. The V gene end was trimmed by 4 bases and the J gene end by 10 bases; junction bases not matched to a gene: 14. In germline, CDR1 is SGHDN, CDR2 FVKESK. In DNA form, the CDR3 reads TGTGCCAGCAGCCTCCGGACAGGGGCGGGTGTAAGCGAGCAGTTCTTC. Translating gives CASSLRTGAGVSEQFF.

The chain carries TRBV5-1 and TRBJ2-1; 9 bases are a match to TRBD1. The J segment lost 4 bases and the V segment lost 6 bases, leaving 5 bases of the junction unmatched. Germline CDR1 is SGHRS and CDR2 is YFSETQ. This CDR3 comprises 14 residues. DNA for the CDR3: TGCGCCAGCAACCGGGACAGGGTGTACAATGAGCAGTTCTTC. Its translation: CASNRDRVYNEQFF. Full variable domain (missing parts from reference TRBV5-1 and TRBJ2-1): KAGVTQTPRYLIKTRGQQVTLSCSPISGHRSVSWYQQTPGQGLQFLFEYFSETQRNKGNFPGRFSGRQFSNSRSEMNVSTLELGDSALYLCASNRDRVYNEQFFGPGTRLTVL.

The chain combines TRBV7-2 with TRBJ1-2, with 7 positions matching TRBD1. V lost 5 bases, J lost 3 bases, and 6 bases stayed unmatched. The germline gives CDR1 SGHTA, CDR2 FQGNSA. The CDR3 is 14 residues long. The CDR3 nucleotides read TGTGCCAGCAGCCCAAACAGGGGAGACTATGGCTACACCTTC. It is translated as CASSPNRGDYGYTF.

This clone has only a few counts. J is TRBJ2-7 and V is TRBV7-2, with a weak D call TRBD2 (6 bases). The V gene's germline CDR1 is SGHTA and CDR2 FQGNSA. V was clipped by 5 bases and J by 4 bases, with 18 bases between them. This CDR3 is built from 15 residues. The CDR3 reads CASSQGGERAYEQYF. CDR3 DNA sequence: TGTGCCAGCAGCCAGGGCGGGGAGCGGGCTTACGAGCAGTACTTC.

This clone was counted between two and nine times. V and J are TRBV4-1 and TRBJ2-2; TRBD2 agrees at 8 bases. Germline CDR1 and CDR2: MGHRA and YSYEKL. After removal of 4 bases from V and 1 base from J, the junction contained 2 bases not matched to a gene. This CDR3 has 15 amino acids. CDR3 amino acids: CASSPTSVNTGELFF. The CDR3 DNA reads as TGCGCCAGCAGCCCGACTAGCGTGAACACCGGGGAGCTGTTTTTT.

The rearrangement links TRBV11-2 to TRBJ2-4, with unresolved D. The CDR3 is 14 amino acids. Trimming stripped 2 bases from V and 0 bases from J, with 5 bases between. Germline CDR1 and CDR2: SGHAT and FQNNGV. CDR3 sequence reads: CASSLWLAKNIQYF. CDR3 DNA sequence: TGTGCCAGCAGCTTATGGCTAGCCAAAAACATTCAGTACTTC.

There are a few counts of this clone. The V gene is TRBV28, the J gene TRBJ2-2, with D maybe TRBD1 (6 bases). This CDR3 contains 14 residues. CDR1 MDHEN and CDR2 SYDVKM come from the germline V gene. The V and J ends lost 8 bases and 3 bases respectively, with 13 bases between them. The CDR3 protein is CASLTTGHTGELFF. The CDR3, as DNA: TGTGCCAGCCTAACCACAGGGCACACCGGGGAGCTGTTTTTT.

This clone has only a few counts. The CDR3 loop reads CAWRQINTGELFF. CDR3 nucleotides: TGTGCCTGGAGGCAGATTAACACCGGGGAGCTGTTTTTT. The chain couples TRBV30 to TRBJ2-2; no definite D call. V was clipped by 3 bases and J by 2 bases, with 7 bases between them. Looked up from germline, CDR1 is GTSNPN and CDR2 is SVGIG (reference sequence). The CDR3 length is 13 residues.

In this sample, this clone turned up a few times. The chain carries TRBV4-2 and TRBJ1-2; TRBD1 matches 9 bases. Germline values: CDR1 LGHNA, CDR2 YNFKEQ. CDR3 length equals 15 residues. The V and J ends lost 4 bases and 5 bases, in that order; junction bases with no gene match: 8. The chain's CDR3 is CASSLATGGEYGYTF. Written as DNA, the CDR3 is TGTGCCAGCAGCCTAGCGACAGGGGGGGAATATGGCTACACCTTC.

The chain joins TRBV5-4 to TRBJ1-2; TRBD1 matches 7 bases. The CDR3 sequence is 16 residues long. V lost 4 bases and J lost 2; bases outside the gene matches: 11. In germline, CDR1 is SGHNT, CDR2 YYREEE (reference sequence). CDR3 in DNA: TGTGCCAGCAGCACAAACAGGGGCCCACTCAACTATGGCTACACCTTC. Translated: CASSTNRGPLNYGYTF.

Only a few counts were recorded for this clone. The chain links TRBV7-4 to TRBJ2-1, with 8 bases fitting TRBD1. Germline V lookup: CDR1 SGHVT, CDR2 SQSDAQ. The CDR3 has 18 amino acids. J gave up 0 bases and V 1 base, and 8 bases lay outside the gene matches. CDR3 amino acids: CASSLEDRAPYSYNEQFF. The CDR3 coding sequence is TGTGCCAGCAGCTTAGAGGACAGGGCACCCTACTCCTACAATGAGCAGTTCTTC.

This chain joins TRBV5-4 and TRBJ2-6; D is undetermined. There are 15 residues in the CDR3. V dropped 8 bases and J dropped 3 bases, with 15 bases sitting between them. Germline CDR1 and CDR2: SGHNT and YYREEE (reference sequence). The CDR3 spells CASSGSNFGANVLTF. The CDR3 nucleotides are TGTGCCAGTTCCGGCAGTAACTTTGGGGCCAACGTCCTGACTTTC.

This clone has just a few counts. The V call is TRBV29-1, the J call TRBJ2-2; no definite D call. CDR1 is SQVTM and CDR2 is ANQGSEA in the germline V gene. There are 12 residues in the CDR3. Here the CDR3 DNA reads TGCACCCTCGGCAGCATCACCGGGGAGCTGTTTTTT. The encoded protein is CTLGSITGELFF.

This clone was counted between two and nine times. The V call is TRBV10-3, the J call TRBJ1-1; weak D call: TRBD1 (5 bases). Germline CDR1 reads ENHRY; CDR2 reads SYGVKD. The CDR3 covers 15 residues. Trimming took 4 bases from V and 3 from J, leaving 15 bases between them. The CDR3 sequence: CAISGGPPGDTEAFF. In DNA, the CDR3 is TGTGCCATCAGTGGGGGACCTCCGGGGGACACTGAAGCTTTCTTT.

This clone has just a few counts. The CDR3 DNA reads as TGCAGCGGACGTTCTGTGGGTAATGAAAAACTGTTTTTT. This codes for CSGRSVGNEKLFF. The rearrangement links TRBV29-1 to TRBJ1-4; D not resolved. V lost 7 bases and J 4 bases, leaving 13 bases between the germline ends. This CDR3 comprises 13 residues. In germline, CDR1 is SQVTM, CDR2 ANQGSEA.

A note on this clone: Other DNA sequences in this specimen translate into the identical CDR3. This chain's CDR3 is CASSVGASGVYEQYF. CDR3 in DNA: TGTGCCAGCAGCGTAGGCGCTAGCGGGGTCTACGAGCAGTACTTC. This chain joins TRBV9 and TRBJ2-7; 9 bases match TRBD2. V was clipped by 0 bases and J by 3 bases; unmatched bases: 4. The CDR3 has 15 residues. Germline assignment: CDR1 SGDLS and CDR2 YYNGEE.

This sequence joins TRBV18 and TRBJ2-7; TRBD1 matches at 7 bases. The junction had 6 bases not matched to a gene; V was cut back by 4 bases and J by 0 bases. The CDR3 loop spans 15 amino acids. Germline V CDR1 and CDR2: KGHSH, LQKENI. Here the CDR3 DNA reads TGTGCCAGCTCACGGAACCGGGACAGCTCCTACGAGCAGTACTTC. Translated, it gives CASSRNRDSSYEQYF.

The genes are TRBV7-2 and TRBJ1-1; no firm D call. The CDR3 contains 15 residues. V was pared by 5 bases and J by 1 base, with 14 bases between. Germline CDR1 is SGHTA and CDR2 is FQGNSA. Written as DNA, the CDR3 is TGTGCCAGCAGCAATATCCAGCAAGGGAACACTGAAGCTTTCTTT. Its protein product is CASSNIQQGNTEAFF.

The chain couples TRBV6-1 to TRBJ2-7, with 7 bases that match TRBD2. The germline gives CDR1 MNHNS, CDR2 SASEGT. This CDR3 contains 14 residues. The J segment lost 5 bases and the V segment lost 4 bases, leaving 8 bases of the junction unmatched. The CDR3 protein is CASSVTGGDNEQYF. For the CDR3, the DNA is TGTGCCAGCAGTGTTACGGGAGGCGACAACGAGCAGTACTTC.

The sample holds a few counts of this clone. V and J are TRBV9 and TRBJ1-3; D call uncertain. V gave up 6 bases and J gave up 0 bases, with 13 bases separating them. Germline CDR1 reads SGDLS; CDR2 reads YYNGEE. CDR3 size: 15 residues. The CDR3 sequence is CASTPRPFSGNTIYF. The CDR3 DNA is TGTGCCAGCACCCCCAGACCGTTCTCTGGAAACACCATATATTTT.

The chain couples TRBV2 to TRBJ2-1, with a tentative D call TRBD2 (5 bases). CDR1 SNHLY and CDR2 FYNNEI come from the germline V gene. This CDR3 has 14 residues. The V end was cut by 6 bases, the J end by 2 bases, with 11 bases between. In nucleotides, the CDR3 is TGTGCCAGCAGAGCCGGACTGGCCTACAATGAGCAGTTCTTC. It codes for CASRAGLAYNEQFF.

The gene calls are TRBV25-1 and TRBJ2-5; 10 bases match TRBD1. The V and J ends lost 4 bases and 11 bases, in that order; junction bases with no gene match: 10. The V gene's germline CDR1 is MGHDK and CDR2 SYGVNS. This CDR3 comprises 14 residues. DNA for the CDR3: TGTGCCAGCAGTGGACAGGGGGCTCGGAGAGAGCAGTACTTC. Protein sequence: CASSGQGARREQYF.

This clone was detected a few times. This rearrangement joins TRBV4-1 to TRBJ1-1; D remains ambiguous. The germline CDR1 and CDR2 sequences are MGHRA and YSYEKL. CDR3 length: 13 amino acids. Trimming removed 1 base at V and 1 base at J, with 4 bases between. This CDR3 is CASSQAPNTEAFF. DNA of the CDR3: TGCGCCAGCAGCCAAGCACCGAACACTGAAGCTTTCTTT.

Concerning this clone itself: Other DNA sequences of this sample code for an identical CDR3. The chain recombines TRBV5-1 with TRBJ1-1, with TRBD1 as a possible D gene (5 bases). The CDR3 extends over 14 amino acids. Trimming left V 2 bases short and J 2 bases short, with 10 bases between. The V gene's germline CDR1 is SGHRS and CDR2 YFSETQ. CDR3 nucleotides: TGCGCCAGCAGCTTTTTGCAGGGTAACACTGAAGCTTTCTTT. This encodes CASSFLQGNTEAFF.

This chain connects TRBV13 to TRBJ1-2; D not certain. V lost 4 bases and J lost 0, with 9 bases in between. This CDR3 contains 14 residues. Looked up from germline, CDR1 is PRHDT and CDR2 is FYEKMQ (reference sequence). The CDR3, as DNA: TGTGCCAGCAGCTCACAGAGAGCTAACTATGGCTACACCTTC. As protein: CASSSQRANYGYTF.